This T cell receptor (beta chain) is drawn from a study of blood T cell repertoires in COVID-19. Study-level information: Collection of acute and convalescent COVID-19 samples took place in the United States, Italy and Spain. Sources were T cells, B-cell-depleted T cells, or PBMCs; the material itself was cDNA or gDNA.

V lost 0 bases and J 5 bases, leaving 13 bases between the germline ends. Germline CDR1 LGHNA, CDR2 YNFKEQ. This CDR3 is built from 15 residues. In the original analysis: By means of reference gene primer amplification, nucleated cell counts were estimated. TCRdb's table, derived via immunoSEQ multiplex PCR, lists solely in-frame clones and lacks some. From that table come the V and J calls and clone size; the DNA was used to work out D and trimming. The table shows under 500,000 clones, with around nine tenths occurring only once. Points on this clone: The same CDR3 arises from other DNA sequences in this sample as well.

The sample taken for sequencing was peripheral blood. V and J are TRBV4-2 and TRBJ1-1; maybe TRBD1 (6 bases). This clonotype originated in a woman in her 30s with acute or convalescent COVID-19. CDR3 region: CASSQDGGARTEAFF. The CDR3 coding sequence is TGTGCCAGCAGCCAAGATGGGGGGGCGCGTACTGAAGCTTTCTTT.